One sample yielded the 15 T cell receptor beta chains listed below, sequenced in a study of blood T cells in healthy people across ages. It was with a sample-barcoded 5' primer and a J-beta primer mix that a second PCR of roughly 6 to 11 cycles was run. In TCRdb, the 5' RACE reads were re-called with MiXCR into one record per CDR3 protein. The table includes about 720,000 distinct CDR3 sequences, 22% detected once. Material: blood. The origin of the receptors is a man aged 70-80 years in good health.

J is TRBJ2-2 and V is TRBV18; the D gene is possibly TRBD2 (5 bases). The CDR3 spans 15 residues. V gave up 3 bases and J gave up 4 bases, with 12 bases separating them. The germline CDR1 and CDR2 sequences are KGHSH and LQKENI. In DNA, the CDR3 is TGTGCCAGCTCACCTGAGGACTTTGCCACCGGGGAGCTGTTTTTT. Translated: CASSPEDFATGELFF.

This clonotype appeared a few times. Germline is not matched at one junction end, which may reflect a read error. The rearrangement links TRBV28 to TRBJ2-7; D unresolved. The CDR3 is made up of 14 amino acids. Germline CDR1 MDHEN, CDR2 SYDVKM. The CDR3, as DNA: TGTGTCAGCAGTTATAAAGGCAGCTCCTACGAGCAGTACTTC. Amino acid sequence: CVSSYKGSSYEQYF.

The CDR3 region has the DNA TGTGCCAGCAGCGCCCTAGCGAGGACGACAGATACGCAGTATTTT. This encodes CASSALARTTDTQYF. The chain has TRBV9 and TRBJ2-3, with TRBD2 as a possible D gene (6 bases). The V end was cut by 3 bases, the J end by 3 bases, with 14 bases between. CDR1 and CDR2 (germline): SGDLS, YYNGEE. CDR3 length: 15 amino acids.

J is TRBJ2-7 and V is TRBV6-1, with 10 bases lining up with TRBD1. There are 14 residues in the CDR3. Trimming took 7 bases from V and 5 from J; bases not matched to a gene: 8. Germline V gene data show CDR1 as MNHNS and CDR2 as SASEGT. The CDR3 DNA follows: TGTGCCAGCACAGAAAGGGACAGGGGCGACGAGCAGTACGTC. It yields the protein CASTERDRGDEQYV.

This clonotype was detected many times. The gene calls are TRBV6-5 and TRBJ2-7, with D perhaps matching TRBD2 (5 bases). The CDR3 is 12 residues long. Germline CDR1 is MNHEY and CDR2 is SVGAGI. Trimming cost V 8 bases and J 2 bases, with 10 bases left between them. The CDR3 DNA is TGTGCCAGCGCGGGCATACCCTACGAGCAGTACTTC. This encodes CASAGIPYEQYF.

CDR3 in amino acids: CASSLLGIETQYF. The CDR3 DNA reads TGTGCCAGCAGCTTACTGGGGATTGAGACCCAGTACTTC. The chain links TRBV7-8 to TRBJ2-5; D is uncertain. Germline CDR1 SGHVS, CDR2 FQNEAQ. The CDR3 loop spans 13 amino acids. V was clipped by 2 bases and J by 5 bases, with 9 bases between them.

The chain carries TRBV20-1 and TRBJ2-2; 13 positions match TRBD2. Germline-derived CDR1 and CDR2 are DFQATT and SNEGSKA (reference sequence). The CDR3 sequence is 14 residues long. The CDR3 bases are TGCAGCGCTCGGACTAGCGGGAGTAGGGGGGAGCTGTTTTTT. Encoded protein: CSARTSGSRGELFF.

CDR3 DNA sequence: TGTGCCAGCAGCTTACGTCCCAGGGCCAATGAGCAGTTCTTC. This codes for CASSLRPRANEQFF. The rearrangement uses TRBV7-2 and TRBJ2-1; TRBD1 is a possible D gene (5 bases). The CDR3 sequence is 14 residues long. The V and J ends lost 2 bases and 6 bases respectively, with 11 bases between them. The germline V gene has CDR1 SGHTA and CDR2 FQGNSA. Looking up the rest from reference TRBV7-2 and TRBJ2-1 gives the full variable domain: GAGVSQSPSNKVTEKGKDVELRCDPISGHTALYWYRQSLGQGLEFLIYFQGNSAPDKSGLPSDRFSAERTGGSVSTLTIQRTQQEDSAVYLCASSLRPRANEQFFGPGTRLTVL.

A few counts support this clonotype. The CDR3 region is CASRKTSGRLTEQYV. Written as DNA, the CDR3 is TGTGCCAGCAGGAAGACTAGCGGGAGACTCACCGAGCAGTACGTC. The chain recombines TRBV6-1 with TRBJ2-5; 12 bases are a match to TRBD2. The J call could be wrong; TRBJ2-7 is a better fit for the DNA end. CDR3 size: 15 residues. Germline CDR1 reads MNHNS; CDR2 reads SASEGT.

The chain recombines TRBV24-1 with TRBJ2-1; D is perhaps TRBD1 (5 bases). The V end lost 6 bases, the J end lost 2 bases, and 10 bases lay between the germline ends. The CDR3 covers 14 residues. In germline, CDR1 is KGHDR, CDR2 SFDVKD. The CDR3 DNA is TGTGCCACCAGTTTAGGGGCGGCCTACAATGAGCAGTTCTTC. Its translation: CATSLGAAYNEQFF.

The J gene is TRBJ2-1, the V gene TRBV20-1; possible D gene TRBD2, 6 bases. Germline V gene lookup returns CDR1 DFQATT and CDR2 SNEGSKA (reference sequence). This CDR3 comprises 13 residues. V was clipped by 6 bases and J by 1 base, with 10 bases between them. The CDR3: CSADGSSYNEQFF. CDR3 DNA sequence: TGCAGTGCCGACGGGAGTTCCTACAATGAGCAGTTCTTC.

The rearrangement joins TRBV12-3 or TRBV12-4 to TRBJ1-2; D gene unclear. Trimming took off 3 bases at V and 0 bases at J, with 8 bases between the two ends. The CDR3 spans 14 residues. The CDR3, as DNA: TGTGCCAGCAGTTTGGGCAGATCTAACTATGGCTACACCTTC. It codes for CASSLGRSNYGYTF.

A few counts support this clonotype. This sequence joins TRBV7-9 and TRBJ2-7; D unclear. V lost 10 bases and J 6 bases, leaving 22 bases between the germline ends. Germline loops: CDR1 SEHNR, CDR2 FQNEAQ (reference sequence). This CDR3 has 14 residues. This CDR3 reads CAKKVGREGGEQYF. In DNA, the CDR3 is TGTGCCAAAAAAGTGGGTAGGGAAGGTGGCGAGCAGTACTTC.

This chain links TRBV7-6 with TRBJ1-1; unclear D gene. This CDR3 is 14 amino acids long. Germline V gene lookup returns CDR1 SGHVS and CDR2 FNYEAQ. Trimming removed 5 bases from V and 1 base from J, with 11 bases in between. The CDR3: CASSPFRTNTEAFF. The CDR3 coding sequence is TGTGCCAGCAGCCCATTTCGGACGAACACTGAAGCTTTCTTT.

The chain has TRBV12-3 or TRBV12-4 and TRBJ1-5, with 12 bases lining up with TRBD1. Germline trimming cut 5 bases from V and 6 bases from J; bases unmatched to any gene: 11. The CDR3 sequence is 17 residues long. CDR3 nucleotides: TGTGCCAGCAGTCCGAGAGCCGGGACAGGGGGCTCTCAGCCCCAGCATTTT. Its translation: CASSPRAGTGGSQPQHF.